Presented here are 2 T cell receptor beta chains from one specimen sequenced in a study of blood T cell repertoires in COVID-19. Assay: immunoSEQ multiplex PCR; the TCRdb copy retains only in-frame clones and omits some. The repertoire holds approximately 240,000 clones, with approximately 83% as singletons. The sequenced sample was peripheral blood. Receptors originate from a human donor in a cohort sampled during active COVID-19.

The rearrangement links TRBV30 to TRBJ1-2; D is unclear. The V and J ends lost 0 bases and 4 bases respectively, with 15 bases between them. Germline CDR1 and CDR2: GTSNPN and SVGIG (reference sequence). This CDR3 contains 15 residues. Written as DNA, the CDR3 is TGTGCCTGGAGTGTATGGGTTGTTGGAGTCTATGGCTACACCTTC. Residues: CAWSVWVVGVYGYTF.

CDR3 coding DNA: TGCGCCAGCAGCGCGACGGGAGGTCGATACTACGAGCAGTACTTC. As protein: CASSATGGRYYEQYF. V and J are TRBV5-1 and TRBJ2-7; 7 nucleotides match TRBD2. Looked up from germline, CDR1 is SGHRS and CDR2 is YFSETQ. This CDR3 spans 15 amino acids. Germline trimming cut 4 bases from V and 3 bases from J; bases unmatched to any gene: 10.